These 27 T cell receptor beta chains were all obtained from the same sample, sequenced in a study of identical twins. Via MiXCR, TCRdb re-called the 5' RACE reads, giving one row per CDR3 protein. The sample yields 600,000 to 800,000 distinct CDR3 sequences, less than 25% seen once. This same sample was also part of a study on T cells expressing NK-cell markers.

Specimen: PBMCs. These receptors were obtained from a woman aged 18-29 years in good health.

In regard to this clonotype: A read error is possible here, since a much larger clone lies one base away. In this CDR3 the conserved last residue, phenylalanine or tryptophan, is missing, so a read error is likely. The rearrangement links TRBV20-1 to TRBJ2-3; 8 bases are a match to TRBD2. Per germline, CDR1 DFQATT and CDR2 SNEGSKA (reference sequence). Trimming cost V 0 bases and J 3 bases; bases outside gene matches: 5. CDR3 length equals 15 residues. CDR3 amino acids: CSARDGGGRTDTQYL. The DNA of the CDR3 is TGCAGTGCTAGAGATGGCGGGGGGCGGACAGATACGCAGTATCTT.

The table lists this clonotype with a few counts. The chain is built from TRBV7-9 and TRBJ1-2; D is ambiguous. This CDR3 comprises 13 residues. CDR1 and CDR2 from the germline V gene are SEHNR and FQNEAQ (reference sequence). V dropped 1 base and J dropped 6 bases, with 9 bases sitting between them. Here the CDR3 reads CASSLEDRDGYTF. The DNA for the CDR3 is TGTGCCAGCAGCTTAGAAGATAGGGATGGCTACACCTTC.

The DNA of the CDR3 is TGTGCCAGCAGTGGCCCGACAGGGACAATGCTAGTCAATGAAAAACTGTTTTTT. This gives the protein CASSGPTGTMLVNEKLFF. The rearrangement joins TRBV6-1 to TRBJ1-4, with TRBD1 matching over 7 bases. The V gene end was trimmed by 4 bases and the J gene end by 5 bases; junction bases not matched to a gene: 16. CDR1 and CDR2 (germline): MNHNS, SASEGT. This CDR3 is built from 18 residues.

The chain has TRBV18 and TRBJ2-7, with 10 nucleotides matching TRBD1. Unmatched junction bases numbered 4, after V lost 3 bases and J lost 2 bases. CDR3 length: 15 residues. Germline loops: CDR1 KGHSH, CDR2 LQKENI. In DNA, the CDR3 is TGTGCCAGCTCACCTCAGGGACAGGGGACCTACGAGCAGTACTTC. Protein product: CASSPQGQGTYEQYF.

This clonotype was counted a few times. This chain uses TRBV9 with TRBJ2-3; a weak D match, TRBD2 (6 bases). CDR1 and CDR2 (germline): SGDLS, YYNGEE. V lost 0 bases, J lost 2 bases, and 10 bases lay in between. The CDR3 totals 15 residues. For the CDR3, the DNA is TGTGCCAGCAGCGTAGATCTAGCGAACACAGATACGCAGTATTTT. Its translation is CASSVDLANTDTQYF. The full variable domain, in which reference TRBV9 and TRBJ2-3 provide the parts outside the CDR3, is DSGVTQTPKHLITATGQRVTLRCSPRSGDLSVYWYQQSLDQGLQFLIQYYNGEERAKGNILERFSAQQFPDLHSELNLSSLELGDSALYFCASSVDLANTDTQYFGPGTRLTVL.

The V gene is TRBV25-1, the J gene TRBJ1-2; D is unresolved. Germline assignment: CDR1 MGHDK and CDR2 SYGVNS. V shed 8 bases and J shed 0 bases, with 13 bases lying between them. The CDR3 consists of 14 residues. The CDR3 loop reads CASAPADSNYGYTF. CDR3 nucleotide sequence: TGTGCCAGCGCCCCGGCGGATTCTAACTATGGCTACACCTTC.

The chain recombines TRBV5-1 with TRBJ1-1; the match to TRBD1 covers 7 bases. From germline, CDR1 is SGHRS and CDR2 YFSETQ. V shed 3 bases and J 7 bases; nucleotides not matched to a gene: 9. This CDR3 contains 14 residues. CDR3 sequence: CASSSRRDSHEAFF. The CDR3, as DNA: TGCGCCAGCAGCTCTCGGCGGGACAGCCATGAAGCTTTCTTT.

At least ten counts were recorded for this clonotype. The J gene is TRBJ2-1, the V gene TRBV5-1, with TRBD1 as a possible D gene (5 bases). The length of the CDR3 is 13 residues. The germline V gene encodes CDR1 SGHRS and CDR2 YFSETQ. Trimming left V 0 bases short and J 9 bases short, with 10 bases between. CDR3 DNA sequence: TGCGCCAGCAGCTTGGCCCTCAGGGTTGAGCAGTTCTTC. Translated: CASSLALRVEQFF.

The J gene is TRBJ2-3, the V gene TRBV2; TRBD2 matches 10 bases. Germline values: CDR1 SNHLY, CDR2 FYNNEI. After removal of 10 bases from V and 3 bases from J, the junction contained 4 bases not matched to a gene. The CDR3 totals 13 residues. Here the CDR3 reads CANTSGETDTQYF. CDR3 bases: TGTGCCAACACTAGCGGGGAGACAGATACGCAGTATTTT. The whole variable domain, filled in from reference TRBV2 and TRBJ2-3, reads EPEVTQTPSHQVTQMGQEVILRCVPISNHLYFYWYRQILGQKVEFLVSFYNNEISEKSEIFDDQFSVERPDGSNFTLKIRSTKLEDSAMYFCANTSGETDTQYFGPGTRLTVL.

The rearrangement uses TRBV12-3 or TRBV12-4 and TRBJ1-1; D is uncertain. The CDR3 extends over 12 amino acids. V lost 5 bases, J lost 10 bases, and 14 bases lay in between. The chain's CDR3 is CASSPGALGAFF. The CDR3 DNA reads as TGTGCCAGCAGTCCCGGCGCCTTGGGAGCTTTCTTT.

This clonotype was seen a handful of times. The CDR3 coding sequence is TGCGCCAGCAGCTTGGGATGGGGGGACACTGAAGCTTTCTTT. Amino acids: CASSLGWGDTEAFF. V and J are TRBV5-1 and TRBJ1-1; possible D gene TRBD1, 5 bases. This CDR3 spans 14 amino acids. Trimming took 0 bases from V and 3 from J, leaving 9 bases between them. Germline CDR1 reads SGHRS; CDR2 reads YFSETQ.

This clonotype was counted ten times or more. The rearrangement joins TRBV5-1 to TRBJ1-1, with D uncertain. CDR1 SGHRS and CDR2 YFSETQ come from the germline V gene. V was clipped by 4 bases and J by 0 bases, with 10 bases between them. This CDR3 contains 14 residues. The CDR3 spells CASSQRQMNTEAFF. Here the CDR3 DNA reads TGCGCCAGCAGCCAACGACAAATGAACACTGAAGCTTTCTTT.

The J gene is TRBJ2-7, the V gene TRBV19, with D possibly TRBD2 on 5 matching bases. The length of the CDR3 is 13 residues. Deletions cut 4 bases from V and 12 bases from J, with 19 bases between. The germline CDR1 and CDR2 sequences are LNHDA and SQIVND (reference sequence). DNA of the CDR3: TGTGCCAGTAGTACTCGTCCCGGGAATCCATCGTACTTC. It yields the protein CASSTRPGNPSYF.

This clonotype was seen more than once but under ten times. The chain links TRBV20-1 to TRBJ2-5; D is unresolved. V dropped 3 bases and J dropped 4 bases, with 9 bases sitting between them. Germline V gene lookup returns CDR1 DFQATT and CDR2 SNEGSKA (reference sequence). The CDR3 loop spans 12 amino acids. The CDR3 nucleotides read TGCAGTGCTAGCCCTAGTGCAGAGACCCAGTACTTC. Translation gives CSASPSAETQYF.

V and J are TRBV7-9 and TRBJ2-7; D possibly corresponds to TRBD2 (6 bases). The V gene lost 5 bases and the J gene lost 1 base, with 15 bases spanning the gap. Germline CDR1 SEHNR, CDR2 FQNEAQ (reference sequence). The CDR3 is made up of 15 amino acids. The CDR3 region has the DNA TGTGCCAGCAGCCCCTCCGGGACTTCATCCTACGAGCAGTACTTC. Its translation: CASSPSGTSSYEQYF.

This clonotype was detected a few times. DNA for the CDR3: TGTGCCAGCAGCTTGCGAGGGCTAGGGTCCTACAATGAGCAGTTCTTC. It translates to CASSLRGLGSYNEQFF. This chain joins TRBV5-6 and TRBJ2-1; possibly TRBD2 for D (5 bases). V lost 1 base and J 1 base, leaving 12 bases between the germline ends. This CDR3 is 16 amino acids long. The germline CDR1 and CDR2 sequences are SGHDT and YYEEEE. Based on the CDR3 plus reference TRBV5-6 and TRBJ2-1, the full variable domain is DAGVTQSPTHLIKTRGQQVTLRCSPKSGHDTVSWYQQALGQGPQFIFQYYEEEERQRGNFPDRFSGHQFPNYSSELNVNALLLGDSALYLCASSLRGLGSYNEQFFGPGTRLTVL.

This clonotype showed up just a few times. The CDR3 loop reads CASSETRVGETQYF. The CDR3 coding sequence is TGTGCCAGCAGTGAGACCAGGGTGGGGGAGACCCAGTACTTC. The V gene is TRBV25-1, the J gene TRBJ2-5, with a possible D match to TRBD1 (5 bases). V lost 3 bases to trimming and J lost 5 bases, with 13 bases between them. This CDR3 has 14 amino acids. Per the germline V gene, CDR1 is MGHDK and CDR2 is SYGVNS. Drawing the rest from reference TRBV25-1 and TRBJ2-5, the complete variable domain is EADIYQTPRYLVIGTGKKITLECSQTMGHDKMYWYQQDPGMELHLIHYSYGVNSTEKGDLSSESTVSRIRTEHFPLTLESARPSHTSQYLCASSETRVGETQYFGPGTRLLVL.

The chain combines TRBV29-1 with TRBJ1-2, with 10 bases aligning to TRBD1. J was trimmed by 2 bases and V by 7 bases; bases with no gene match: 4. CDR1 SQVTM and CDR2 ANQGSEA come from the germline V gene. The CDR3 is 13 residues long. The CDR3 DNA reads TGCAGCGCTACGGGACAGGGGAACTATGGCTACACCTTC. This codes for CSATGQGNYGYTF.

The chain links TRBV20-1 to TRBJ2-1; D is possibly TRBD2 (6 bases). This CDR3 has 12 amino acids. Trimming stripped 5 bases from V and 7 bases from J, with 12 bases between. Germline assignment: CDR1 DFQATT and CDR2 SNEGSKA (reference sequence). This chain's CDR3 is CSAQGLLNEQFF. The DNA of the CDR3 is TGCAGTGCTCAGGGACTCCTAAATGAGCAGTTCTTC.

This chain's CDR3 is CASREAGGGETQYF. CDR3 DNA: TGTGCCAGCAGAGAAGCGGGGGGTGGAGAGACCCAGTACTTC. The V call is TRBV27, the J call TRBJ2-5; 9 bases agree with TRBD2. The CDR3 sequence is 14 residues long. V lost 6 bases to trimming and J lost 4 bases; unmatched junction nucleotides: 6. CDR1 is MNHEY, CDR2 SMNVEV, per germline (reference sequence).

The V gene is TRBV7-2, the J gene TRBJ1-6; the D gene is possibly TRBD1 (5 bases). Germline-derived CDR1 and CDR2 are SGHTA and FQGNSA. V lost 8 bases and J 7 bases, leaving 18 bases between the germline ends. The length of the CDR3 is 15 residues. CDR3: CASPGRGIANSPLHF. The DNA of the CDR3 is TGTGCCAGCCCGGGACGGGGAATCGCCAATTCACCCCTCCACTTT.

This sequence joins TRBV7-8 and TRBJ2-1; D may be TRBD2 (6 bases). The CDR3 consists of 16 residues. The germline V gene encodes CDR1 SGHVS and CDR2 FQNEAQ. Trimming took 1 base from V and 4 from J, leaving 14 bases between them. The DNA for the CDR3 is TGTGCCAGCAGCTTAGTCAAAGGGACTCAATACAATGAGCAGTTCTTC. Amino acid sequence: CASSLVKGTQYNEQFF. The full variable domain, its missing parts supplied by reference TRBV7-8 and TRBJ2-1, is GAGVSQSPRYKVAKRGQDVALRCDPISGHVSLFWYQQALGQGPEFLTYFQNEAQLDKSGLPSDRFFAERPEGSVSTLKIQRTQQEDSAVYLCASSLVKGTQYNEQFFGPGTRLTVL.

V usage is TRBV7-6 and J usage is TRBJ2-7; 7 positions match TRBD1. This CDR3 is built from 15 residues. The junction had 7 bases not matched to a gene; V was cut back by 3 bases and J by 2 bases. Germline CDR1 is SGHVS and CDR2 is FNYEAQ. The DNA of the CDR3 is TGTGCCAGCAGCTTTACAGGGGCCTCGACCTACGAGCAGTACTTC. This codes for CASSFTGASTYEQYF.

V and J are TRBV2 and TRBJ2-7; D may be TRBD1 (5 bases). The CDR3 contains 12 residues. Germline V gene lookup returns CDR1 SNHLY and CDR2 FYNNEI. V dropped 10 bases and J dropped 5 bases, with 15 bases sitting between them. The CDR3 protein is CANTQVIHEQYF. In DNA form, the CDR3 reads TGTGCCAATACACAGGTCATCCACGAGCAGTACTTC. Filled out from reference TRBV2 and TRBJ2-7, the complete variable domain reads EPEVTQTPSHQVTQMGQEVILRCVPISNHLYFYWYRQILGQKVEFLVSFYNNEISEKSEIFDDQFSVERPDGSNFTLKIRSTKLEDSAMYFCANTQVIHEQYFGPGTRLTVT.

V is TRBV5-1 and J is TRBJ2-7; weak D call: TRBD2 (5 bases). Per germline, CDR1 SGHRS and CDR2 YFSETQ. V was clipped by 0 bases and J by 6 bases, with 16 bases between them. There are 15 residues in the CDR3. The DNA of the CDR3 is TGCGCCAGCAGCTTGGAGGGAGTCCCCCCTTCCGAGCAGTACTTC. It codes for CASSLEGVPPSEQYF. Based on the CDR3 plus reference TRBV5-1 and TRBJ2-7, the full variable domain is KAGVTQTPRYLIKTRGQQVTLSCSPISGHRSVSWYQQTPGQGLQFLFEYFSETQRNKGNFPGRFSGRQFSNSRSEMNVSTLELGDSALYLCASSLEGVPPSEQYFGPGTRLTVT.

The sample holds a few counts of this clonotype. This chain joins TRBV20-1 and TRBJ2-1; 7 bases are shared with TRBD1. Trimming cost V 4 bases and J 7 bases; bases outside gene matches: 10. CDR3 length: 14 residues. The germline gives CDR1 DFQATT, CDR2 SNEGSKA (reference sequence). CDR3 coding DNA: TGCAGTGCTACCAAGGGGAGCAGGGGGAATGAGCAGTTCTTC. It translates to CSATKGSRGNEQFF.

The CDR3 sequence is CASALSGDSNEQYF. CDR3 nucleotide sequence: TGCGCCAGCGCCCTTTCCGGGGACTCTAACGAGCAGTACTTC. The chain has TRBV4-3 and TRBJ2-7; possibly TRBD2 for D (6 bases). This CDR3 has 14 amino acids. Looked up from germline, CDR1 is LGHNA and CDR2 is YSLEER. V was shortened by 8 bases and J by 5 bases, with 19 bases between the two germline ends.